This entry describes one T cell receptor beta chain. Antigen unknown. This entry is derived from a study of CD8+ T cells in alopecia areata. In the study overall: Tofacitinib administration to treated patients was oral, at 5 to 10 mg twice daily. Patients given treatment had severity scored by the percentage of scalp area affected. Notes on the study in general: Scalp clonality decreased significantly with tofacitinib, and so did expanded CD8+ clones among the top 100.

V dropped 3 bases and J dropped 3; count of bases not matched to a gene: 7. The germline gives CDR1 LGHNA, CDR2 YNFKEQ. CDR3 size: 17 residues. The treatment: oral pan-JAK inhibitor, 5-10 mg twice daily. cDNA reverse transcribed from extracted RNA served as the sequencing template. The repertoire was sequenced with immunoSEQ multiplex PCR; TCRdb's copy has only in-frame clones and lacks some. This table holds around 270,000 clones, 58% found once. Sequenced material: CD4+ T cells sorted from blood, taken at week 24, from a patient treated with tofacitinib. The receptor's source is a human donor with alopecia areata. This chain joins TRBV4-2 and TRBJ2-2, with TRBD2 identical over 10 bases. The CDR3 reads CASSQDRLAGDTGELFF. The DNA of the CDR3 is TGTGCCAGCAGCCAGGACCGTCTAGCGGGGGACACCGGGGAGCTGTTTTTT.